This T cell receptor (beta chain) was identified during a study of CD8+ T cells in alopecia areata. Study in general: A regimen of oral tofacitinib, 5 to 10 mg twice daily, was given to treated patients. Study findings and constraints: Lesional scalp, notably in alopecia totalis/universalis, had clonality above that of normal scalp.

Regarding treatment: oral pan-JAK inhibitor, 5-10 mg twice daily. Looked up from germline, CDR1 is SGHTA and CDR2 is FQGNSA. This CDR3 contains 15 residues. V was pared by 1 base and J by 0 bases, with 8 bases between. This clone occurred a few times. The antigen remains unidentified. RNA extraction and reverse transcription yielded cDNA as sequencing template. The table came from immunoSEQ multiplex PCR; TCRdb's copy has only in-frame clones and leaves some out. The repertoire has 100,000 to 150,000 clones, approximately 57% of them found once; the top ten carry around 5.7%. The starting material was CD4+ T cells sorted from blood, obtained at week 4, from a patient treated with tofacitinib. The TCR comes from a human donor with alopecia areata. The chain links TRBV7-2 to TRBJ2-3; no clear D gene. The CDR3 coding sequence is TGTGCCAGCAGCTTAGACTTTTCTAGCACAGATACGCAGTATTTT. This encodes CASSLDFSSTDTQYF. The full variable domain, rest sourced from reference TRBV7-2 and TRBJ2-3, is GAGVSQSPSNKVTEKGKDVELRCDPISGHTALYWYRQSLGQGLEFLIYFQGNSAPDKSGLPSDRFSAERTGGSVSTLTIQRTQQEDSAVYLCASSLDFSSTDTQYFGPGTRLTVL.